This T cell receptor (beta chain) was sequenced for a study of T cell changes during pregnancy in multiple sclerosis. Produced via immunoSEQ multiplex PCR; TCRdb's table is partial and in-frame only. The table records tens of thousands of clones, around 96% of them present only once. CDR1 is MNHEY and CDR2 is SMNVEV in the germline V gene (reference sequence). The V gene lost 3 bases and the J gene lost 8 bases, with 13 bases spanning the gap. The CDR3 runs 14 residues. This specimen was peripheral blood, taken in the second trimester of pregnancy. The receptor was derived from a female donor with multiple sclerosis, enrolled in a pregnancy study. This chain links TRBV27 with TRBJ1-4; D remains unclear. CDR3 DNA: TGTGCCAGCAGTTTGAGGAGGAAGGACGAAAAACTGTTTTTT. Translating it yields CASSLRRKDEKLFF.